This T cell receptor beta chain stems from a study of blood T cell repertoires in COVID-19. Study in general: Whether acute or convalescent, the COVID-19 samples came from the United States, Italy and Spain. T cells, B-cell-depleted T cells, or PBMCs provided the cDNA or gDNA that served as material.

Germline CDR1 reads PRHDT; CDR2 reads FYEKMQ (reference sequence). This CDR3 contains 13 residues. V shed 8 bases and J 3 bases; nucleotides not matched to a gene: 5. Authors' processing steps: Estimation of nucleated cell counts relied on the amplification of reference gene primers. Clones were sequenced by immunoSEQ multiplex PCR, and TCRdb holds only the in-frame ones, with some missing. V, J and clone size reflect that table, while D and trimming were determined from the DNA. The profile shows roughly 360,000 clones, 81% of them singletons. The chain joins TRBV13 to TRBJ2-5; 8 bases match TRBD1. The sequence was collected from a human donor with acute or convalescent COVID-19. The donor label of this sample is uncertain. The sequencing sample was made of peripheral blood. CDR3 coding DNA: TGTGCCAGCTCCGAGGACAGGGAAGAGACCCAGTACTTC. Protein product: CASSEDREETQYF.